This T cell receptor beta chain was found in a study of blood T cell repertoires in COVID-19. Generated by immunoSEQ multiplex PCR, the TCRdb table keeps only in-frame clones and is missing some. The sample lists a few hundred thousand clones, 86% occurring once. V lost 5 bases, J lost 4 bases, and 3 bases stayed unmatched. The CDR3 is 15 amino acids. Germline V lookup: CDR1 SEHNR, CDR2 FQNEAQ (reference sequence). The clonotype originates from a woman aged 45-65 years with acute or convalescent COVID-19. The V call is TRBV7-9, the J call TRBJ2-2, with 11 nucleotides matching TRBD2. Sequenced input: peripheral blood. Here the CDR3 DNA reads TGTGCCAGCAGCCATAGCGGGAGGGCCACCGGGGAGCTGTTTTTT. Encoded protein: CASSHSGRATGELFF.